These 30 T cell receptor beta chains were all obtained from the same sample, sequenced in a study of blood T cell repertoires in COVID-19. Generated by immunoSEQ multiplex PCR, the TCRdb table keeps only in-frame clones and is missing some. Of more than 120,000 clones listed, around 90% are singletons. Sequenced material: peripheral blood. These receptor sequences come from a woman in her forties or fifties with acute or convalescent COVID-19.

CDR3 residues: CASSLRGLAGGQSTDTQYF. As DNA, the CDR3 is TGTGCCAGCAGCTTGCGGGGACTAGCGGGGGGGCAGAGCACAGATACGCAGTATTTT. V usage is TRBV5-5 and J usage is TRBJ2-3; 16 nucleotides agree with TRBD2. V gave up 1 base and J gave up 0 bases; unmatched junction bases: 5. This CDR3 comprises 19 residues. Germline CDR1 SGHKS, CDR2 YYEKEE (reference sequence). Full variable domain (outside the CDR3, taken from reference TRBV5-5 and TRBJ2-3): DAGVTQSPTHLIKTRGQQVTLRCSPISGHKSVSWYQQVLGQGPQFIFQYYEKEERGRGNFPDRFSARQFPNYSSELNVNALLLGDSALYLCASSLRGLAGGQSTDTQYFGPGTRLTVL.

The CDR3 loop reads CASSPRLAGGLVVSDTQYF. In DNA form, the CDR3 reads TGTGCCAGCAGCCCTAGACTAGCGGGGGGGTTAGTAGTTTCAGATACGCAGTATTTT. The rearrangement uses TRBV4-2 and TRBJ2-3, with 14 bases identical to TRBD2. The CDR3 runs 19 residues. CDR1 and CDR2 from the germline V gene are LGHNA and YNFKEQ. The V and J ends lost 4 bases and 4 bases, in that order; junction bases with no gene match: 13.

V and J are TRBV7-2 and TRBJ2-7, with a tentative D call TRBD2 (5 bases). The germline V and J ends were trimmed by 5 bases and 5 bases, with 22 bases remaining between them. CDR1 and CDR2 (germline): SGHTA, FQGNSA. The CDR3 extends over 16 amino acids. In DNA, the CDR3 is TGTGCCAGCAGCCCAGATCGTTGGCTAGCTTTTAACGAGCAGTACTTC. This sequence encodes CASSPDRWLAFNEQYF.

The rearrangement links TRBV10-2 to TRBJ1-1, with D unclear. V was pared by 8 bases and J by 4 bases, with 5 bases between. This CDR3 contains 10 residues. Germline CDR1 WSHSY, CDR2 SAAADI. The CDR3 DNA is TGCGCCAGCCTATCCACTGAAGCTTTCTTT. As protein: CASLSTEAFF.

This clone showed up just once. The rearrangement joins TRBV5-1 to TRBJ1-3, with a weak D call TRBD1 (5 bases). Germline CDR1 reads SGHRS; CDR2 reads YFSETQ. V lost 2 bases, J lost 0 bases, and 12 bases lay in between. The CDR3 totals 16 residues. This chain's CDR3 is CASSLTQGLSGNTIYF. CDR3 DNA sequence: TGCGCCAGCAGCTTAACCCAGGGTCTCTCTGGAAACACCATATATTTT.

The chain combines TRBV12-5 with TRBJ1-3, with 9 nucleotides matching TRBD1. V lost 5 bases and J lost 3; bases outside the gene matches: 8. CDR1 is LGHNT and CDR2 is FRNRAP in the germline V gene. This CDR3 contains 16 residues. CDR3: CASGQTGGRLGNTIYF. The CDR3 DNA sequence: TGTGCTAGTGGTCAGACAGGGGGGAGACTTGGAAACACCATATATTTT.

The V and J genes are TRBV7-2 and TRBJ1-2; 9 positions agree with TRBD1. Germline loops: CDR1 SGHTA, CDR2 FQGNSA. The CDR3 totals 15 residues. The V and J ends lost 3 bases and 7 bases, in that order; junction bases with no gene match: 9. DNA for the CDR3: TGTGCCAGCAGCTTCGCCGGGACAGGGCGCGGTGGCTACACCTTC. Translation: CASSFAGTGRGGYTF.

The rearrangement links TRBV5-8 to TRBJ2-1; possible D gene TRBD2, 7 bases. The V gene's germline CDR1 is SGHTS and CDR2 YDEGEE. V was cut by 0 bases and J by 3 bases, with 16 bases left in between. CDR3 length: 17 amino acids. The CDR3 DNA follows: TGTGCCAGCAGCTTGGAATTGGGCGGGGGCTTCTACAATGAGCAGTTCTTC. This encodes CASSLELGGGFYNEQFF.

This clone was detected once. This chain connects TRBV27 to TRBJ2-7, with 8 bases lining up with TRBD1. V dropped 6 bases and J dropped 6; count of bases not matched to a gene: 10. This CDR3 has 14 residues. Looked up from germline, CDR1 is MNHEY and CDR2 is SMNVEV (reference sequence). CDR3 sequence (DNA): TGTGCCAGCAGATATACAGGGGGGAGCTCCGAGCAGTACTTC. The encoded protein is CASRYTGGSSEQYF.

In nucleotides, the CDR3 is TGTGCCAGCAGCTCCTACGGACAGGGCCTTCTCTTTGAGCAGTTCTTC. Translation: CASSSYGQGLLFEQFF. The V call is TRBV7-2, the J call TRBJ2-1; TRBD1 matches at 8 bases. CDR1 and CDR2 (germline): SGHTA, FQGNSA. Trimming took 4 bases from V and 9 from J; bases not matched to a gene: 14. This CDR3 region has 16 residues.

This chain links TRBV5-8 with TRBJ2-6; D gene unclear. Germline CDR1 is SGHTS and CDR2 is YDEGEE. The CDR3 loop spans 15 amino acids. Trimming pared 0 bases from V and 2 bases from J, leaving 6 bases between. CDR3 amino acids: CASSLGGAGANVLTF. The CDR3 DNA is TGTGCCAGCAGCTTGGGAGGTGCTGGGGCCAACGTCCTGACTTTC.

CDR3 bases: TGTGCCACCTCACCAAGGACAGAAGAGCAGTTCTTC. As protein: CATSPRTEEQFF. This sequence joins TRBV15 and TRBJ2-1; possibly TRBD1 for D (6 bases). From germline, CDR1 is LNHNV and CDR2 YYDKDF (reference sequence). This CDR3 is 12 amino acids long. The V end lost 8 bases, the J end lost 10 bases, and 15 bases lay between the germline ends.

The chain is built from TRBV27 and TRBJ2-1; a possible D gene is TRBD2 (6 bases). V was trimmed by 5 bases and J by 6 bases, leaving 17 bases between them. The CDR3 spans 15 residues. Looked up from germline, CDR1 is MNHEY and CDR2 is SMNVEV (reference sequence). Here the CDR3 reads CASSPLGRGINEQFF. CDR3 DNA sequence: TGTGCCAGCAGTCCTCTCGGGAGAGGCATCAATGAGCAGTTCTTC.

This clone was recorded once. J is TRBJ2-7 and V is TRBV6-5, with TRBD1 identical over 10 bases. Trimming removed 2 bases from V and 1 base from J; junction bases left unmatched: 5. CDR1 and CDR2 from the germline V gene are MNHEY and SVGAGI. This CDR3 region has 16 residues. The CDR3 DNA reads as TGTGCCAGCAGTTACCTCGACAGGGGGCGATCCTACGAGCAGTACTTC. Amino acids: CASSYLDRGRSYEQYF.

CDR3 in amino acids: CASSPQDVGTDTQYF. The CDR3 DNA sequence: TGTGCCAGCAGCCCACAGGACGTAGGCACAGATACGCAGTATTTT. V gene TRBV5-4 combines with J gene TRBJ2-3; D possibly corresponds to TRBD1 (5 bases). The CDR3 is 15 amino acids. Germline V CDR1 and CDR2: SGHNT, YYREEE (reference sequence). Trimming removed 4 bases at V and 1 base at J, with 13 bases between. Together with reference TRBV5-4 and TRBJ2-3, the CDR3 gives the full variable domain: ETGVTQSPTHLIKTRGQQVTLRCSSQSGHNTVSWYQQALGQGPQFIFQYYREEENGRGNFPPRFSGLQFPNYSSELNVNALELDDSALYLCASSPQDVGTDTQYFGPGTRLTVL.

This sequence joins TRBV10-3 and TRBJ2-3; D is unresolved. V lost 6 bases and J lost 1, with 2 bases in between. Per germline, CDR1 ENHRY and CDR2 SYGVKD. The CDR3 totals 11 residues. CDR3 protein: CAISGTDTQYF. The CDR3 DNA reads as TGTGCCATCAGCGGCACAGATACGCAGTATTTT.

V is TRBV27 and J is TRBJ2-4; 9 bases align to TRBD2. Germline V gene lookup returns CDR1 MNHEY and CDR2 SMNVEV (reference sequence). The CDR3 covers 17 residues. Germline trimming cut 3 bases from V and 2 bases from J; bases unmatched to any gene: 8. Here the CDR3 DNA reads TGTGCCAGCAGTTTTGGGGCGGGGGGGCTCTCCAAAAACATTCAGTACTTC. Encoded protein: CASSFGAGGLSKNIQYF.

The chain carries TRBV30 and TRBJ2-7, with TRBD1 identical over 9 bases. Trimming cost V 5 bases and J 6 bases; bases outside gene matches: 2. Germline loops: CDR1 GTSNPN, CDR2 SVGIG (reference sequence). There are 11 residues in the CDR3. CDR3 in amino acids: CAWVGQGEQYF. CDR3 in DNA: TGTGCCTGGGTGGGACAGGGCGAGCAGTACTTC.

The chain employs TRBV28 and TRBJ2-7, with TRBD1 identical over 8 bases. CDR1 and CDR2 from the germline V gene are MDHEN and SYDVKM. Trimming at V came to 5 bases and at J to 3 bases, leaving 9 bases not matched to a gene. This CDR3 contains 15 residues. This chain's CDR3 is CASSGDRKPFYEQYF. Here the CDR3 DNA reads TGTGCCAGCAGTGGGGACAGGAAACCTTTCTACGAGCAGTACTTC.

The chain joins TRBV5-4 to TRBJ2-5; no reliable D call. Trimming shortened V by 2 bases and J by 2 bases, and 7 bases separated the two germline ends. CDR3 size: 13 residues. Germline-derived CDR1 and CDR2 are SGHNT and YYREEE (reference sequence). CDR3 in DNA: TGTGCCAGCAGCTTACCCAGGCAAGAGACCCAGTACTTC. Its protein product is CASSLPRQETQYF.

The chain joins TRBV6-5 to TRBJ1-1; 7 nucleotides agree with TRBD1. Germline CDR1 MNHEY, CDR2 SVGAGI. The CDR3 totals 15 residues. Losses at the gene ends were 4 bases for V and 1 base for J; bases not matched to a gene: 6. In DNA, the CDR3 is TGTGCCAGCAGTTCACCGGGACAGCCGAACACTGAAGCTTTCTTT. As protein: CASSSPGQPNTEAFF.

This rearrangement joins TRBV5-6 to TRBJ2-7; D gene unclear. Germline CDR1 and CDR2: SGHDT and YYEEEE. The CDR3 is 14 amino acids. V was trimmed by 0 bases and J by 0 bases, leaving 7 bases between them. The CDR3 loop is CASSLVYTSYEQYF. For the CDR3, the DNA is TGTGCCAGCAGCTTGGTTTACACCTCCTACGAGCAGTACTTC.

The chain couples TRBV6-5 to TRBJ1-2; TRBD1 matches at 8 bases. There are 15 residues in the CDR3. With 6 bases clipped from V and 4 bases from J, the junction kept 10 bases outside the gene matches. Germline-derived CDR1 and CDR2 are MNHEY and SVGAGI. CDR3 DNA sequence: TGTGCCAGCAGCCCCCAGGGGGCAATCGGCTATGGCTACACCTTC. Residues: CASSPQGAIGYGYTF.

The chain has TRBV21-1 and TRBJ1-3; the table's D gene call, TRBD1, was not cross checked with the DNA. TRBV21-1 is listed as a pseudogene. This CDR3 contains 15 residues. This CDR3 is CASSNPQGRGNTIYF. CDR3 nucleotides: TGTGCCAGCAGCAATCCACAGGGTCGAGGAAACACCATATATTTT.

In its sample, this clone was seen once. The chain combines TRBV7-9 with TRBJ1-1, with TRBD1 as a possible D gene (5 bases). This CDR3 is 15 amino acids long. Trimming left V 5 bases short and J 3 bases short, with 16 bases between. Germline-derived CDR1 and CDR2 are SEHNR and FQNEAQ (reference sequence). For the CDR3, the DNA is TGTGCCAGCAGCCCTATTTTTGGGGCTTACACTGAAGCTTTCTTT. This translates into CASSPIFGAYTEAFF.

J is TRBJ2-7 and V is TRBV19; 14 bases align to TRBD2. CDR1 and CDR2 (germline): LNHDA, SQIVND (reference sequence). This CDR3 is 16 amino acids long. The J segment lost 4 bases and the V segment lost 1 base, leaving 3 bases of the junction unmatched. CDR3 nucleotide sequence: TGTGCCAGTAGTATAGCGGGACTAGCGGGAGTTTACGAGCAGTACTTC. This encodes CASSIAGLAGVYEQYF.

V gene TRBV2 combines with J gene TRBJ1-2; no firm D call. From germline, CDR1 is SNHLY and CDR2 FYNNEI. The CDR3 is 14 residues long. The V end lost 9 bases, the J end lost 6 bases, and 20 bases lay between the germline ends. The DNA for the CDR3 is TGTGCCAGTAACTTTATAGGCACTGAGGATGGCTACACCTTC. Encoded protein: CASNFIGTEDGYTF.

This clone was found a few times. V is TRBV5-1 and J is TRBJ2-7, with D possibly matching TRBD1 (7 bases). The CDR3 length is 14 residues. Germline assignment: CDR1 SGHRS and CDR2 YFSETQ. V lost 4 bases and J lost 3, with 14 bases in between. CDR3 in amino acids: CASSRTGEVYEQYF. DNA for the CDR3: TGCGCCAGCAGCCGCACAGGGGAGGTCTACGAGCAGTACTTC.

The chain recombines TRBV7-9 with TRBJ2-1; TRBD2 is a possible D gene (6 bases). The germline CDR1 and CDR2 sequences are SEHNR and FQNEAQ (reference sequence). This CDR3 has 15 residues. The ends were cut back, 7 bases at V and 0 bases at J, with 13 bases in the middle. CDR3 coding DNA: TGTGCCAGCACCGGGAGTGGGAGCTCCTACAATGAGCAGTTCTTC. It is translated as CASTGSGSSYNEQFF.

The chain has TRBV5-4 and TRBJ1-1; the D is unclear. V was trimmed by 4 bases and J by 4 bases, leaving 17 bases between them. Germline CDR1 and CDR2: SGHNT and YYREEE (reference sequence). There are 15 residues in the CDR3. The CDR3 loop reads CASSPSPTPFTEAFF. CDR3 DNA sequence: TGTGCCAGCAGCCCCTCCCCCACTCCCTTCACTGAAGCTTTCTTT.